This TCR beta chain was retrieved from a study of T cells after yellow fever vaccination. This clonotype has a handful of counts. Its antigen is still unknown. Whole-study results and caveats: Clonotypes shared by both compartments, CD4 and CD8, made up a small share. Booster samples showed a return of most primary-vaccination clones (approximately 96% CD4, about 87% CD8).

The CDR3 is 14 residues long. Trimming took 4 bases from V and 4 from J, leaving 11 bases between them. Germline loops: CDR1 SGDLS, CDR2 YYNGEE. TCRdb ran MiXCR on the 5' RACE reads and lists one entry per CDR3 protein. The top ten hold approximately 18% of the sample, which has fewer than 450,000 distinct CDR3 sequences, 8% to 9.5% seen once. This material consisted of PBMCs, taken about 41 days after the first yellow fever vaccination. The V and J genes are TRBV9 and TRBJ2-2; TRBD2 might be the D (5 bases). The TCR comes from a man aged 18-30 years who received the YFV17D yellow fever vaccine. CDR3 region: CASSPDLGTGELFF. The CDR3 DNA sequence: TGTGCCAGCAGCCCGGACTTGGGCACCGGGGAGCTGTTTTTT.